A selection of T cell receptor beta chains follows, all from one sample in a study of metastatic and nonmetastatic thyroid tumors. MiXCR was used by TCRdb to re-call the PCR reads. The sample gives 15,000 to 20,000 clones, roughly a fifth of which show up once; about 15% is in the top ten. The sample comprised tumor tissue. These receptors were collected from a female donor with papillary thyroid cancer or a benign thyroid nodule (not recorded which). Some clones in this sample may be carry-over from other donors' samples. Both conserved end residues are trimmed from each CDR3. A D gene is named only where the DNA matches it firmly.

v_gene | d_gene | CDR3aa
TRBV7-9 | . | ASSFIFDQETQY
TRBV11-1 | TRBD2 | ASSGRGGYEQY
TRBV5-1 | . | ASSLVGSASPNYGYT
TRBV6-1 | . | ASSEGGEETQY
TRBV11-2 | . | ASSLDGWKNSPLH
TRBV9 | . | ASSVGADPTGGELF
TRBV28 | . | ASKEGGNTEAF
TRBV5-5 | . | ASSLDQDPRVAEAF
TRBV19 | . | ASSIAVLGAARANEQF
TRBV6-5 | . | ASSSLGPYEQY
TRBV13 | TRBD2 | ASSRGTSGAPYEQY
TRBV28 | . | ASSSLVRAVRQETQY
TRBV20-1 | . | SAIRSDNSPLH
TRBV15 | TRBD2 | ATTLGGGTGELF
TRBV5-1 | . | ASSLAESSGNTIY
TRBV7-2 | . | ASSLAPGSGREQY
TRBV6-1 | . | ASNGGSAYEQY
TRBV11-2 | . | ASSLSDNEQF
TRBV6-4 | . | ASSDPRGGYNEQF
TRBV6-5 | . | ASSYDRHQPQH
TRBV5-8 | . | ASSLGSWVRTEAF
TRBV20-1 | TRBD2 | SANGTSGSGANVLT
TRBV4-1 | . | ASSQDTGLGYGYT
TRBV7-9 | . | ASTPNYGGGEQY
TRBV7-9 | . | ASSASPQPSPLH
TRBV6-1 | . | ASSTSDRLHEQY
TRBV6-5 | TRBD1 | ASSYRTGYGYT
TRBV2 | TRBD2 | ASRGGSGRETQY
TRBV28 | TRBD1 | GCSLGTEIYEQY
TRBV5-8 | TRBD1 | ASSPRGKETQY
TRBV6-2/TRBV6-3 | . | ASSHSRYEQF
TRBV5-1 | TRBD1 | ASSLGQGVVKTQY
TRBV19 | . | ASSIATNEKLL
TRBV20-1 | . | SARDWQTYNEQF
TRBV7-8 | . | ASSPNRRQPQH
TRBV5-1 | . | ASSLGYRGGQGDTQY
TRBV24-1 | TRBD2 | ATSDGLAGVDEQF
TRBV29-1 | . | SVVRPAAGAYEQY
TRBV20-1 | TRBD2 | SARRLAGEGEQF
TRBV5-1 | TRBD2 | ASRFTSGNEQF
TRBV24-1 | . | AIQGIGTDTQY
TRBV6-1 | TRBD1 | ASSKGQGYIGELF
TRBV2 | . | ASSVFTDTQY
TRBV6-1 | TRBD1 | ASRPRGYWFGYT
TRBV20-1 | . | SAASRIMNTEAF
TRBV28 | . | ASSLGVQSPYCYT
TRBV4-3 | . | ASSQDWGETEQF
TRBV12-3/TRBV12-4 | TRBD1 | ASSAVGQGLYEQY
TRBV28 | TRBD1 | ASSSLGQGWMKGLF
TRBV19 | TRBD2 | ASSIRTSGTSTDTQY
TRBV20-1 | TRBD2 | SASLGLAGETSYNEQF
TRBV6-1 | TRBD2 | ASGSLAPLYEQY
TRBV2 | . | ASRAGQRNQPQH
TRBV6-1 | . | ASSEMLRSNYGYT
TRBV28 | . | ASSLFGDTQY
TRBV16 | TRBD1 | ASSHLDRDIQY
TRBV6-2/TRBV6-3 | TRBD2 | SSSTYWTSGRY
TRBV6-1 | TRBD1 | ASGGQGNSPLH
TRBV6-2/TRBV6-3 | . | ASSSGGSGYEQY
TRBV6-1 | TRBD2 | ASSEAIGTSGSEQF